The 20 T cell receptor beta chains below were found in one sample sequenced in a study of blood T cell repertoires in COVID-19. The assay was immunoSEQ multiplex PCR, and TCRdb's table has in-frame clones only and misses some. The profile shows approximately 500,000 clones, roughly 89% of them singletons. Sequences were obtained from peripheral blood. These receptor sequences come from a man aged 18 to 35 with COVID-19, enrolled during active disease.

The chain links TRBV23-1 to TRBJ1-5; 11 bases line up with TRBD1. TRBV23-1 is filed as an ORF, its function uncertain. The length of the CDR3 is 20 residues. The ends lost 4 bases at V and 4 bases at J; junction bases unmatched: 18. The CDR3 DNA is TGCGCCAGCAGTCCTTTACGGCCCCCTCCGGGACAGGGGGAGAATCAGCCCCAGCATTTT. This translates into CASSPLRPPPGQGENQPQHF.

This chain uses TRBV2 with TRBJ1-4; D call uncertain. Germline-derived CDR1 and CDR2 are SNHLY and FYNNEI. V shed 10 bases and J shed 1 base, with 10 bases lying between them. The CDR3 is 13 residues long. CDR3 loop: CATSLRTNEKLFF. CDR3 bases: TGTGCCACCTCACTCCGAACTAATGAAAAACTGTTTTTT. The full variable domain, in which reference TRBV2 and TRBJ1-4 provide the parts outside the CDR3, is EPEVTQTPSHQVTQMGQEVILRCVPISNHLYFYWYRQILGQKVEFLVSFYNNEISEKSEIFDDQFSVERPDGSNFTLKIRSTKLEDSAMYFCATSLRTNEKLFFGSGTQLSVL.

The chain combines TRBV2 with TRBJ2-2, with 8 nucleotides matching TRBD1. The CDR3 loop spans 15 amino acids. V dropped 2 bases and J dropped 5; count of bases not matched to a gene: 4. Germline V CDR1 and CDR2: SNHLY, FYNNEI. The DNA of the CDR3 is TGTGCCAGCAGTGAAATGGGACAGGAGACCGGGGAGCTGTTTTTT. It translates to CASSEMGQETGELFF.

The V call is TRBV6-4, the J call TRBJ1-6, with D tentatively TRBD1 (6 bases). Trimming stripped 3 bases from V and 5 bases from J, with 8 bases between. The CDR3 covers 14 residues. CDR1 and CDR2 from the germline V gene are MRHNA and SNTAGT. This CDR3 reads CASSEGDNNSPLHF. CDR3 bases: TGTGCCAGCAGTGAAGGGGACAATAATTCACCCCTCCACTTT.

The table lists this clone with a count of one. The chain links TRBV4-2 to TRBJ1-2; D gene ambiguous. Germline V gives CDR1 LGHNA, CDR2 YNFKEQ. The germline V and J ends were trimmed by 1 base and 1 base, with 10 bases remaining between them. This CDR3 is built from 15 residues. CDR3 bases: TGTGCCAGCAGCCAAGTTGAGAGAAGTAACTATGGCTACACCTTC. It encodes CASSQVERSNYGYTF.

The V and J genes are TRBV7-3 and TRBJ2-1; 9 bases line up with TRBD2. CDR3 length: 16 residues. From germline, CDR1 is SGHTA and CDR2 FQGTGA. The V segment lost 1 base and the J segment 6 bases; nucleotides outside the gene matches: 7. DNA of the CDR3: TGTGCCAGCAGCTTAAGGGCGGGAGGGCTTGTCAATGAGCAGTTCTTC. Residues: CASSLRAGGLVNEQFF.

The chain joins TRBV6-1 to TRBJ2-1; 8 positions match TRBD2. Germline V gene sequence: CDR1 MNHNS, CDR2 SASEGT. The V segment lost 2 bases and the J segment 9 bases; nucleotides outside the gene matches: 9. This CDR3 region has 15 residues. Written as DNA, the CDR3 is TGTGCCAGCAGTGAAACGGGGGGGAGTTGGGGTGAGCAGTTCTTC. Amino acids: CASSETGGSWGEQFF.

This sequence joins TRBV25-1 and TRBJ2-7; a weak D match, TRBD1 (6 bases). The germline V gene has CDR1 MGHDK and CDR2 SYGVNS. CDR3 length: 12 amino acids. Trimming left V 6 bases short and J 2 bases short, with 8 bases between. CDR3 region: CASRGQTYEQYF. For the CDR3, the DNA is TGTGCCAGCAGAGGACAGACCTACGAGCAGTACTTC.

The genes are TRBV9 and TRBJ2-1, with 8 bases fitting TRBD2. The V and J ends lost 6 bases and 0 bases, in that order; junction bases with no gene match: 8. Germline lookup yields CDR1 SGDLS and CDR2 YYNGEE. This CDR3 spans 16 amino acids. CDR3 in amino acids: CASTKTGGSSYNEQFF. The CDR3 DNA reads TGTGCCAGCACTAAGACGGGGGGGAGCTCCTACAATGAGCAGTTCTTC.

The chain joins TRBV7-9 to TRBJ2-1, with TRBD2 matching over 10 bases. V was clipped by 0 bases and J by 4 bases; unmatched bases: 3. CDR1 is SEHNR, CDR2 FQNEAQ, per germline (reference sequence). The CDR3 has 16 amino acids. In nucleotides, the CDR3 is TGTGCCAGCAGCTTAGCCGGGACTAGCGTTTACAATGAGCAGTTCTTC. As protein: CASSLAGTSVYNEQFF.

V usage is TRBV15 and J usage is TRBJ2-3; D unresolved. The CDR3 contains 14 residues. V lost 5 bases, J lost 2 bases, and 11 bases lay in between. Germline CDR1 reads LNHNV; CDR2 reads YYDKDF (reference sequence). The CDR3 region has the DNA TGTGCCACCAGCCAACGACTGATCACAGATACGCAGTATTTT. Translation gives CATSQRLITDTQYF.

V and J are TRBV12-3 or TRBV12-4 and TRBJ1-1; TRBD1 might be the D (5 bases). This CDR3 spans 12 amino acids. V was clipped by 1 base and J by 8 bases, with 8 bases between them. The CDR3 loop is CASSLERTEAFF. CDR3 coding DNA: TGTGCCAGCAGTTTAGAAAGGACAGAAGCTTTCTTT.

CDR3 protein: CATSTKAGSRGSEQFF. As DNA, the CDR3 is TGTGCCACCAGCACTAAAGCCGGAAGCCGGGGGTCTGAGCAGTTCTTC. The genes are TRBV15 and TRBJ2-1; tentative D call: TRBD2 (6 bases). The V gene's germline CDR1 is LNHNV and CDR2 YYDKDF (reference sequence). The CDR3 extends over 16 amino acids. V lost 4 bases and J 9 bases, leaving 22 bases between the germline ends.

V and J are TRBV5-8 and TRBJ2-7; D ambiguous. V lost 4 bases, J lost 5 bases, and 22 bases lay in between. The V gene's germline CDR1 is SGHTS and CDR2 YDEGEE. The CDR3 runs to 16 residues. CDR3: CASSQRYKPLGDEQYF. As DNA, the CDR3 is TGTGCCAGCAGCCAAAGATACAAGCCGTTGGGCGACGAGCAGTACTTC.

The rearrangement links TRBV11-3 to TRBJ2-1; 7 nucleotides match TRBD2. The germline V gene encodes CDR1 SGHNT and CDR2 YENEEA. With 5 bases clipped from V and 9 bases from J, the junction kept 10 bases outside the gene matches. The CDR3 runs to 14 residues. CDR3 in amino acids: CASSQGLSWLEQFF. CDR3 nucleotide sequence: TGTGCCAGCAGCCAGGGACTATCATGGCTTGAGCAGTTCTTC.

The CDR3 nucleotides are TGTGCCAGTAGTATGCAGGGAACCCCCCTCTATGGCTACACCTTC. Amino acid sequence: CASSMQGTPLYGYTF. The genes are TRBV19 and TRBJ1-2, with a tentative D call TRBD1 (5 bases). This CDR3 comprises 15 residues. Germline loops: CDR1 LNHDA, CDR2 SQIVND (reference sequence). Trimming took off 3 bases at V and 4 bases at J, with 15 bases between the two ends.

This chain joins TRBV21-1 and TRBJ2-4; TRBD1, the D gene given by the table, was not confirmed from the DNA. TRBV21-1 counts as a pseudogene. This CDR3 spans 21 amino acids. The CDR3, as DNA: TGTGCCAGCAGCAAACGAGTGCGGGGACAGGGGGTCCGTGTTGCCAAAAACATTCAGTACTTC. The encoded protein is CASSKRVRGQGVRVAKNIQYF.

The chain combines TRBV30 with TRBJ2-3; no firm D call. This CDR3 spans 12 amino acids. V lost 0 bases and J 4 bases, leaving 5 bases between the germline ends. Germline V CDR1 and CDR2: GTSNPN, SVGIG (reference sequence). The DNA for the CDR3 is TGTGCCTGGAGTGTACTCTCAGATACGCAGTATTTT. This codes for CAWSVLSDTQYF.

In DNA, the CDR3 is TGTGCCAGCAGCAAACGGCAATGCGGTAGCGGGGACACCGGGGAGCTGTTTTTT. It encodes CASSKRQCGSGDTGELFF. The V gene is TRBV21-1, the J gene TRBJ2-2; the table's D call, TRBD2, was not checked against the DNA. TRBV21-1 is recorded as a pseudogene. CDR3 length equals 18 residues.

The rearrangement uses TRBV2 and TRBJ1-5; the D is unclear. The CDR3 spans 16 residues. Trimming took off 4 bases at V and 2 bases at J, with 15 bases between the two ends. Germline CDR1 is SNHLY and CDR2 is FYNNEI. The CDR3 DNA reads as TGTGCCAGCAGTGCCTTCCTCGTCGGGGGCAATCAGCCCCAGCATTTT. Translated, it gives CASSAFLVGGNQPQHF.